The 9 T cell receptor beta chains given below trace back to one sample, sequenced in a study of CD8+ T cells in alopecia areata. Isolated RNA was reverse transcribed into cDNA used as the sequencing template. TCRdb keeps only in-frame clones here, not all; method: immunoSEQ multiplex PCR. The data hold around 210,000 clones, with around three fifths observed a single time. The sample taken for sequencing was CD8+ T cells sorted from blood. Source of these receptors: a human donor in good health.

This chain connects TRBV7-2 to TRBJ2-4; 10 positions agree with TRBD1. Per germline, CDR1 SGHTA and CDR2 FQGNSA. The CDR3 has 16 amino acids. V lost 4 bases, J lost 3 bases, and 6 bases stayed unmatched. As DNA, the CDR3 is TGTGCCAGCAGCTCCCGACAGGGGGCCGGCAAAAACATTCAGTACTTC. Protein product: CASSSRQGAGKNIQYF.

Concerning this clone itself: A read error may account for a junction end that differs from germline. V gene TRBV15 combines with J gene TRBJ1-1, with D tentatively TRBD1 (5 bases). The germline V gene encodes CDR1 LNHNV and CDR2 YYDKDF (reference sequence). CDR3 size: 14 residues. The CDR3 DNA is TGTGCCACCAGCACGGAGGGACTCCAGACTGGAGCTTTCTTT. This encodes CATSTEGLQTGAFF.

This chain connects TRBV19 to TRBJ2-7; 10 positions match TRBD1. V was clipped by 10 bases and J by 7 bases; unmatched bases: 13. Germline values: CDR1 LNHDA, CDR2 SQIVND (reference sequence). The length of the CDR3 is 14 residues. CDR3 protein: CATSGTGVSGEQYF. CDR3 nucleotide sequence: TGTGCCACCTCCGGGACAGGGGTTTCGGGAGAGCAGTACTTC.

This clone was detected a few times. The rearrangement links TRBV29-1 to TRBJ2-7, with 8 bases identical to TRBD1. The CDR3 totals 13 residues. V shed 7 bases and J 1 base; nucleotides not matched to a gene: 6. Germline CDR1 SQVTM, CDR2 ANQGSEA. The CDR3 region has the DNA TGCAGCGCTGGGACAGGATTTTCCTACGAGCAGTACTTC. Amino acids: CSAGTGFSYEQYF.

This chain links TRBV29-1 with TRBJ2-7; possibly TRBD1 for D (5 bases). The CDR3 is 14 residues long. Trimming shortened V by 7 bases and J by 5 bases, and 21 bases separated the two germline ends. Germline lookup yields CDR1 SQVTM and CDR2 ANQGSEA. The CDR3: CSALSQGISDEQYF. The DNA for the CDR3 is TGCAGCGCCCTATCTCAGGGAATTTCGGACGAGCAGTACTTC.

This clone was observed a few times. The chain has TRBV6-6 and TRBJ2-7, with TRBD2 matching over 10 bases. V was clipped by 5 bases and J by 3 bases; unmatched bases: 7. The length of the CDR3 is 15 residues. CDR1 MNHNY and CDR2 SVGAGI come from the germline V gene (reference sequence). The chain's CDR3 is CASSLTSGAHYEQYF. The CDR3 DNA is TGTGCCAGCAGTCTTACTAGCGGGGCCCACTACGAGCAGTACTTC.

The rearrangement links TRBV27 to TRBJ2-1; 11 nucleotides align to TRBD2. Trimming at V came to 2 bases and at J to 7 bases, leaving 4 bases not matched to a gene. Germline V lookup: CDR1 MNHEY, CDR2 SMNVEV (reference sequence). The CDR3 runs 15 residues. CDR3 DNA sequence: TGTGCCAGCAGTTTAGTAGCGGGGGGGTTTAATGAGCAGTTCTTC. The encoded protein is CASSLVAGGFNEQFF.

This clone is medium-sized within its sample. J is TRBJ2-3 and V is TRBV4-1; D is perhaps TRBD2 (7 bases). The CDR3 covers 17 residues. V lost 0 bases to trimming and J lost 5 bases, with 18 bases between them. The V gene's germline CDR1 is MGHRA and CDR2 YSYEKL. The CDR3 spells CASSQEMGGAGKDTQYF. The CDR3 nucleotides are TGCGCCAGCAGCCAAGAGATGGGGGGGGCCGGTAAAGATACGCAGTATTTT.

The chain uses TRBV7-9 and TRBJ2-2; D call uncertain. This CDR3 contains 13 residues. CDR1 is SEHNR and CDR2 is FQNEAQ in the germline V gene (reference sequence). Trimming stripped 6 bases from V and 5 bases from J, with 10 bases between. The CDR3 bases are TGTGCCAGCAGTCGAACCGATACCGGGGAGCTGTTTTTT. This sequence encodes CASSRTDTGELFF.